These T cell receptor beta chains were read from a single sample in a study of control samples from healthy donors and cancer patients. Repertoires were generated with immunoSEQ multiplex PCR, while TCRdb's copy carries only in-frame clones and drops some. The sample contains around 97,000 clones, about 89% of which appear only once. Specimen: PBMCs. The receptor source for this set is a man aged 55 to 69 with lung cancer. Each CDR3 is given with its conserved first and last residue. The order of the fields is CDR3 protein, CDR3 DNA, D gene, V gene, J gene, clone size. D genes are given only for firm matches. Clone size is stated in some rows and not others, as once, few, many or a class when expanded.

CASSVTGLLETQYF	TGTGCCAGCAGCGTAACAGGGCTCTTAGAGACCCAGTACTTC	.	TRBV9	TRBJ2-5	.
CASSLQGQNTEAFF	TGTGCCAGCAGCTTACAGGGGCAGAACACTGAAGCTTTCTTT	.	TRBV7-2	TRBJ1-1	.
CASRPPRRASYEQYF	TGTGCCAGCAGACCACCCAGGAGAGCTTCCTACGAGCAGTACTTC	.	TRBV6-5	TRBJ2-7	once
CAWEIAKNIQYF	TGTGCCTGGGAGATAGCCAAAAACATTCAGTACTTC	.	TRBV30	TRBJ2-4	.
CSVEDSTWFTEAFF	TGCAGCGTTGAAGACTCAACCTGGTTCACTGAAGCTTTCTTT	.	TRBV29-1	TRBJ1-1	.
CAWSLRDRAGRETQYF	TGTGCCTGGAGCTTGAGGGACAGGGCCGGGAGAGAGACCCAGTACTTC	TRBD1	TRBV30	TRBJ2-5	few
CASRGRGPYQPQHF	TGTGCCAGCAGGGGCAGGGGGCCTTATCAGCCCCAGCATTTT	TRBD1	TRBV27	TRBJ1-5	.
CASSLRFGVTDTQYF	TGTGCCAGCTCCCTCCGTTTTGGGGTCACAGATACGCAGTATTTT	.	TRBV2	TRBJ2-3	.
CASSGQPTYEQYF	TGTGCCAGCAGCGGACAGCCTACCTACGAGCAGTACTTC	.	TRBV6-5	TRBJ2-7	.
CASSLETAGVGGSPLHF	TGTGCCAGCAGCTTAGAAACGGCAGGGGTAGGAGGATCACCCCTCCACTTT	.	TRBV7-6	TRBJ1-6	.
CASSSHINRGLNTGELFF	TGTGCCAGCAGCAGCCACATCAACAGGGGGCTAAACACCGGGGAGCTGTTTTTT	TRBD1	TRBV4-2	TRBJ2-2	.
CASSFAGTSYNEQFF	TGTGCCAGCAGCTTCGCCGGGACCTCCTACAATGAGCAGTTCTTC	.	TRBV9	TRBJ2-1	once
CASSQPDSNYGYTF	TGCGCCAGCAGCCAACCGGACAGTAACTATGGCTACACCTTC	.	TRBV4-1	TRBJ1-2	.
CASSTPGLAGEETQYF	TGTGCCAGCAGCACCCCGGGACTAGCGGGGGAAGAGACCCAGTACTTC	TRBD2	TRBV7-9	TRBJ2-5	.
CASSPSGQGARNTIYF	TGTGCCAGCTCACCTTCGGGACAGGGGGCACGAAACACCATATATTTT	TRBD1	TRBV18	TRBJ1-3	few
CASSALSVKNIQYF	TGTGCCAGCAGTGCACTGAGCGTCAAAAACATTCAGTACTTC	.	TRBV6-2/TRBV6-3	TRBJ2-4	.
CAWSVREGTQQYF	TGTGCCTGGAGTGTACGGGAGGGGACACAGCAGTACTTC	TRBD2	TRBV30	TRBJ2-7	.
CASTEGGNEQFF	TGTGCCAGCACCGAGGGGGGGAATGAGCAGTTCTTC	.	TRBV7-2	TRBJ2-1	.
CATSDPGTGATQYF	TGTGCCACCAGTGACCCCGGGACAGGGGCTACGCAGTATTTT	TRBD1	TRBV24-1	TRBJ2-3	.
CASSQDGGYTGELFF	TGCGCCAGCAGCCAAGATGGGGGATACACCGGGGAGCTGTTTTTT	.	TRBV4-1	TRBJ2-2	few
CASSISPGQGANTEAFF	TGTGCCAGTAGTATATCTCCGGGACAGGGGGCGAACACTGAAGCTTTCTTT	TRBD1	TRBV19	TRBJ1-1	.
CASSHGPGSGYEQYF	TGTGCCAGCAGCCACGGTCCAGGTTCTGGCTACGAGCAGTACTTC	.	TRBV3-1/TRBV3-2	TRBJ2-7	.
CASSLAGTRVGPLAKNIQYF	TGCGCCAGCAGCTTGGCCGGGACTAGAGTGGGCCCGTTAGCCAAAAACATTCAGTACTTC	TRBD2	TRBV5-1	TRBJ2-4	.
CASSLGASTEAFF	TGTGCCAGCAGCTTGGGGGCAAGCACTGAAGCTTTCTTT	.	TRBV5-8	TRBJ1-1	.